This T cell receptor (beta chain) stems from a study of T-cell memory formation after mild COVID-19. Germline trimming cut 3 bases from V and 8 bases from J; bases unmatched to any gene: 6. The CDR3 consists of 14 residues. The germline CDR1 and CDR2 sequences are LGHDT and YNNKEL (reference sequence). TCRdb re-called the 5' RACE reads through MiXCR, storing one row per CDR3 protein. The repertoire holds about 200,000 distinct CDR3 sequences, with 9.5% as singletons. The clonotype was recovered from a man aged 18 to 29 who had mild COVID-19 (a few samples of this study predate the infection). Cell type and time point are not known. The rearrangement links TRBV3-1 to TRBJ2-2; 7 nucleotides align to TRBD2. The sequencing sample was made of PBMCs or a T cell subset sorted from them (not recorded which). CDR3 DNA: TGTGCCAGCAGCCATTCGGAGGGAGGGGGGGAGCTGTTTTTT. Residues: CASSHSEGGGELFF.